This T cell receptor beta chain was found in a study of T cell responses to AZD1222 COVID-19 vaccine. At the level of the study: The study pooled second doses at about 4 or about 12 weeks. Broader study findings: Clonal diversity was possibly underestimated, and the donors were mostly white British, with more females. Recipients of AZD1222 seropositive at baseline numbered only five or six.

V gave up 1 base and J gave up 1 base, with 19 bases separating them. Germline V CDR1 and CDR2: LNHDA, SQIVND (reference sequence). The CDR3 is 19 residues long. Clones were read by immunoSEQ multiplex PCR, and TCRdb kept only the in-frame ones, dropping some. This table has about 150,000 clones, 85% to 95% appearing once. In regard to this clone: Its antigen is currently unknown.

The sample here was peripheral blood, taken on day 0 of AZD1222 vaccination. This chain joins TRBV19 and TRBJ2-2, with D perhaps TRBD2 (6 bases). This TCR was sampled from an adult in good health. In DNA form, the CDR3 reads TGTGCCAGTAGTATAGGAACGGGTGGCAGGCGGGGGAACACCGGGGAGCTGTTTTTT. This gives the protein CASSIGTGGRRGNTGELFF. Using reference TRBV19 and TRBJ2-2 for the parts outside the CDR3, the full variable domain is DGGITQSPKYLFRKEGQNVTLSCEQNLNHDAMYWYRQDPGQGLRLIYYSQIVNDFQKGDIAEGYSVSREKKESFPLTVTSAQKNPTAFYLCASSIGTGGRRGNTGELFFGEGSRLTVL.